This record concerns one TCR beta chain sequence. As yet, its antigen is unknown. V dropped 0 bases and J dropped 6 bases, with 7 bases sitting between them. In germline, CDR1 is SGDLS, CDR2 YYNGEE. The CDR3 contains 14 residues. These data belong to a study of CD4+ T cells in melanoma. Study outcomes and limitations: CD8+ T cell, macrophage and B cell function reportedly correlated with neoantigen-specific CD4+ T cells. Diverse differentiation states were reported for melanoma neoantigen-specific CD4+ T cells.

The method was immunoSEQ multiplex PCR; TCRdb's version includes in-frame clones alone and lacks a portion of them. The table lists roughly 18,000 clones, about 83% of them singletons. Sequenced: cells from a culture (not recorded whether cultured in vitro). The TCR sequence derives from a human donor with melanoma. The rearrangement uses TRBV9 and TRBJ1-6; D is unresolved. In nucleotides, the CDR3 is TGTGCCAGCAGCGTAGATCGGGCTAATTCACCCCTCCACTTT. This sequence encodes CASSVDRANSPLHF.